This T cell receptor beta chain was identified in a study of blood T cell repertoires in COVID-19. For the study at large: PBMCs, B-cell-depleted T cells, or T cells provided the cDNA or gDNA that made up the material.

Deletions cut 3 bases from V and 2 bases from J, with 17 bases between. The CDR3 extends over 16 amino acids. Germline loops: CDR1 GTSNPN, CDR2 SVGIG (reference sequence). Data came from immunoSEQ multiplex PCR; TCRdb stores just in-frame clones and leaves some out. The repertoire holds under 350,000 clones, with 70% to 90% as singletons. The clonotype was recovered from a human donor in a cohort sampled during active COVID-19. The sample taken for sequencing was peripheral blood. The chain couples TRBV30 to TRBJ1-3; unclear D gene. CDR3 DNA: TGTGCCTGGAGCGGAGCTCGGACTTCGGCTGGAAACACCATATATTTT. This gives the protein CAWSGARTSAGNTIYF.